The subject of this entry is one T cell receptor beta chain. Trimming at V came to 5 bases and at J to 1 base, leaving 23 bases not matched to a gene. Germline V gene sequence: CDR1 LGHNT, CDR2 FRNRAP. The CDR3 is 21 residues long. This sample is drawn from a study of blood T cell repertoires in COVID-19. As for the study in general: COVID-19 samples from acute and convalescent phases originated in the United States, Italy and Spain.

Per the authors' pipeline: Estimated nucleated cell counts came from reference gene primer amplification. The protocol was immunoSEQ multiplex PCR, while the TCRdb copy is restricted to in-frame clones and leaves out a portion. V and J calls and clone size are given by that table; D and trimming were obtained from the DNA. The sample records around 240,000 clones, around 85% being singletons. The chain has TRBV12-5 and TRBJ2-3, with 8 bases aligning to TRBD1. This sequence originates from a woman aged 25 to 45 who had recovered from COVID-19. Sequenced: peripheral blood. This CDR3 is CASGLGRTGLLPFNRTDTQYF. CDR3 nucleotides: TGTGCTAGTGGTCTGGGGAGGACAGGGTTGCTGCCATTTAATCGCACAGATACGCAGTATTTT.